Following are 16 T cell receptor beta chains from one sample sequenced in a study of blood T cell repertoires in COVID-19. Only in-frame clones appear in the TCRdb table, and some are missing; sequencing was by immunoSEQ multiplex PCR. The data show about 140,000 clones, roughly three quarters seen once. The sample consisted of PBMCs or T cells enriched from blood (not recorded which). The receptor set was obtained from a woman aged 45-60 years who had recovered from COVID-19.

The chain recombines TRBV3-1 (or the pseudogene TRBV3-2) with TRBJ1-2; D is ambiguous. The CDR3 extends over 16 amino acids. Looked up from germline, CDR1 is LGHDT and CDR2 is YNNKEL (reference sequence). The V and J ends lost 3 bases and 1 base respectively, with 15 bases between them. CDR3 residues: CASSQILSAVNYGYTF. CDR3 bases: TGTGCCAGCAGCCAGATTCTATCTGCCGTTAACTATGGCTACACCTTC.

The chain is built from TRBV5-6 and TRBJ2-4; the match to TRBD2 covers 8 bases. The ends lost 4 bases at V and 6 bases at J; junction bases unmatched: 6. Germline-derived CDR1 and CDR2 are SGHDT and YYEEEE. The CDR3 totals 14 residues. The CDR3 loop reads CASSPAGVTNIQYF. The CDR3 DNA reads TGTGCCAGCAGCCCAGCGGGGGTCACAAACATTCAGTACTTC.

The chain has TRBV11-1 and TRBJ1-2; 8 bases are a match to TRBD1. The length of the CDR3 is 13 residues. Germline V gives CDR1 SGHAT, CDR2 FQDESV (reference sequence). The J segment lost 8 bases and the V segment lost 3 bases, leaving 5 bases of the junction unmatched. The CDR3 here is CASSLDRAYGYTF. The DNA for the CDR3 is TGTGCCAGCAGCTTGGACAGGGCCTACGGCTACACCTTC.

The chain links TRBV3-1 (or the pseudogene TRBV3-2) to TRBJ1-6; D not resolved. Trimming pared 4 bases from V and 5 bases from J, leaving 9 bases between. The CDR3 contains 14 residues. Germline V gene data show CDR1 as LGHDT and CDR2 as YNNKEL (reference sequence). The CDR3 protein is CASSPWGDNSPLHF. The DNA for the CDR3 is TGTGCCAGCAGCCCTTGGGGAGATAATTCACCCCTCCACTTT.

This rearrangement joins TRBV28 to TRBJ2-6; D call uncertain. Trimming took 5 bases from V and 0 from J, leaving 5 bases between them. CDR3 length equals 14 residues. Germline CDR1 is MDHEN and CDR2 is SYDVKM. The CDR3 region is CASSELSGANVLTF. The CDR3 DNA is TGTGCCAGCAGTGAACTCTCTGGGGCCAACGTCCTGACTTTC.

The chain employs TRBV4-1 and TRBJ1-5; 7 positions match TRBD1. Trimming took 2 bases from V and 4 from J; bases not matched to a gene: 11. Germline-derived CDR1 and CDR2 are MGHRA and YSYEKL. This CDR3 contains 17 residues. The CDR3 protein is CASSQILTGQPNQPQHF. The CDR3 DNA reads as TGCGCCAGCAGCCAAATCTTAACGGGACAGCCGAATCAGCCCCAGCATTTT.

This clone was seen at least ten times. The V and J genes are TRBV4-2 and TRBJ1-3, with unresolved D. Deletions cut 8 bases from V and 0 bases from J, with 14 bases between. This CDR3 is built from 15 residues. Germline values: CDR1 LGHNA, CDR2 YNFKEQ. The CDR3, as DNA: TGTGCCAGCCGGTCCGCGAGAGCCTCTGGAAACACCATATATTTT. This gives the protein CASRSARASGNTIYF.

The chain employs TRBV27 and TRBJ2-7, with D unresolved. Germline V lookup: CDR1 MNHEY, CDR2 SMNVEV (reference sequence). This CDR3 is built from 13 residues. V lost 4 bases, J lost 0 bases, and 7 bases lay in between. CDR3 coding DNA: TGTGCCAGCAGTTCCAGGATCTCCTACGAGCAGTACTTC. This sequence encodes CASSSRISYEQYF.

The chain couples TRBV27 to TRBJ1-1; unclear D gene. Germline V gives CDR1 MNHEY, CDR2 SMNVEV (reference sequence). V gave up 4 bases and J gave up 8 bases, with 11 bases separating them. There are 12 residues in the CDR3. This CDR3 reads CASSSYSSEAFF. Written as DNA, the CDR3 is TGTGCCAGCAGTTCCTACAGCTCCGAAGCTTTCTTT.

This clone was detected once. The V call is TRBV7-3, the J call TRBJ2-3; D is uncertain. V was cut by 3 bases and J by 4 bases, with 5 bases left in between. The CDR3 has 12 residues. Germline CDR1 reads SGHTA; CDR2 reads FQGTGA. The DNA for the CDR3 is TGTGCCAGCAGCTTCCGGGCAGATACGCAGTATTTT. Translated: CASSFRADTQYF. Looking up the rest from reference TRBV7-3 and TRBJ2-3 gives the full variable domain: GAGVSQTPSNKVTEKGKYVELRCDPISGHTALYWYRQSLGQGPEFLIYFQGTGAADDSGLPNDRFFAVRPEGSVSTLKIQRTERGDSAVYLCASSFRADTQYFGPGTRLTVL.

The V call is TRBV2, the J call TRBJ2-1; 8 bases fit TRBD2. V dropped 0 bases and J dropped 8; count of bases not matched to a gene: 18. The germline CDR1 and CDR2 sequences are SNHLY and FYNNEI. The CDR3 is 19 residues long. The DNA of the CDR3 is TGTGCCAGCAGTGAAGCGGCCAGAATTAGCGGGGACCGAAGGGATGAGCAGTTCTTC. This codes for CASSEAARISGDRRDEQFF. The entire variable domain, with the rest obtained from reference TRBV2 and TRBJ2-1, is as follows: EPEVTQTPSHQVTQMGQEVILRCVPISNHLYFYWYRQILGQKVEFLVSFYNNEISEKSEIFDDQFSVERPDGSNFTLKIRSTKLEDSAMYFCASSEAARISGDRRDEQFFGPGTRLTVL.

The rearrangement joins TRBV5-1 to TRBJ1-1, with 9 bases that match TRBD1. V was pared by 2 bases and J by 7 bases, with 12 bases of the junction left unmatched. The CDR3 consists of 16 residues. Germline values: CDR1 SGHRS, CDR2 YFSETQ. For the CDR3, the DNA is TGCGCCAGCAGCTTAATAGCCGGGACAGGGACGGGTGAAGCTTTCTTT. Translation gives CASSLIAGTGTGEAFF.

The chain has TRBV19 and TRBJ1-6; 9 bases fit TRBD1. V dropped 7 bases and J dropped 9; count of bases not matched to a gene: 4. The CDR3 consists of 13 residues. Germline V gene data show CDR1 as LNHDA and CDR2 as SQIVND (reference sequence). CDR3 amino acids: CASMRGQGSPLHF. As DNA, the CDR3 is TGTGCCAGTATGCGGGGACAGGGTTCACCCCTCCACTTT.

The chain has TRBV7-8 and TRBJ2-2; TRBD2 is a possible D gene (5 bases). CDR3 length: 14 residues. CDR1 is SGHVS, CDR2 FQNEAQ, per germline. The V and J ends lost 5 bases and 6 bases respectively, with 13 bases between them. The CDR3 here is CASSPREGAGELFF. The CDR3 DNA sequence: TGTGCCAGCAGCCCCCGCGAGGGTGCCGGGGAGCTGTTTTTT.

Of note for this clone: Germline is not matched at one junction end, which may reflect a read error. The genes are TRBV3-1 (or the pseudogene TRBV3-2) and TRBJ1-5, with TRBD1 identical over 9 bases. The CDR3 is made up of 12 amino acids. Germline V lookup: CDR1 LGHDT, CDR2 YNNKEL (reference sequence). CDR3 coding DNA: TGTGCCAGCAGCCGGGGACAGGGCGCGGTCCTTTTT. As protein: CASSRGQGAVLF.

In this sample, this clone turned up once. The CDR3 nucleotides are TGCAGCGCTTTCGTTCGAGACAGGGAGTATGGCTACACCTTC. It translates to CSAFVRDREYGYTF. V usage is TRBV29-1 and J usage is TRBJ1-2; 7 nucleotides align to TRBD1. V was pared by 7 bases and J by 5 bases, with 13 bases of the junction left unmatched. CDR3 size: 14 residues. Germline loops: CDR1 SQVTM, CDR2 ANQGSEA.